The 18 T cell receptor beta chains given below trace back to one sample, sequenced in a study of cytomegalovirus exposure and HLA in healthy donors. Vbeta (60) and Jbeta (13) primers were used in the PCR. Profiled with immunoSEQ multiplex PCR; TCRdb holds only in-frame clones, not every one. This sample has hundreds of thousands of clones, with around 80% found just once. The sequencing input was PBMCs. The receptors derive from a woman aged 55-75 years in good health and CMV-seropositive.

The chain carries TRBV5-5 and TRBJ1-6; the D gene is possibly TRBD1 (6 bases). V was shortened by 0 bases and J by 9 bases, with 16 bases between the two germline ends. CDR3 length: 16 residues. Germline lookup yields CDR1 SGHKS and CDR2 YYEKEE (reference sequence). DNA of the CDR3: TGTGCCAGCAGCTTGGGGGGCAGGGGTTACGGTTCACCCCTCCACTTT. Protein product: CASSLGGRGYGSPLHF.

The chain couples TRBV18 to TRBJ1-3; TRBD1 matches 9 bases. In germline, CDR1 is KGHSH, CDR2 LQKENI. There are 16 residues in the CDR3. V lost 3 bases, J lost 0 bases, and 3 bases stayed unmatched. CDR3 DNA: TGTGCCAGCTCACCTACAGGGGGCTTCTCTGGAAACACCATATATTTT. Translated, it gives CASSPTGGFSGNTIYF.

This chain links TRBV6-5 with TRBJ1-4; D unresolved. The V gene lost 7 bases and the J gene lost 3 bases, with 9 bases spanning the gap. Per the germline V gene, CDR1 is MNHEY and CDR2 is SVGAGI. The CDR3 loop spans 13 amino acids. The DNA for the CDR3 is TGTGCCAGCACAACGTCGGCTAATGAAAAACTGTTTTTT. It codes for CASTTSANEKLFF.

The chain employs TRBV18 and TRBJ1-1; unclear D gene. Germline loops: CDR1 KGHSH, CDR2 LQKENI. The CDR3 runs to 13 residues. V was cut by 3 bases and J by 10 bases, with 15 bases left in between. The CDR3 protein is CASSPRGILGAFF. CDR3 bases: TGTGCCAGCTCACCTCGCGGAATCCTGGGAGCTTTCTTT.

The V and J genes are TRBV19 and TRBJ2-1, with D maybe TRBD1 (6 bases). The CDR3 is 14 residues long. Trimming took 7 bases from V and 6 from J, leaving 16 bases between them. Germline lookup yields CDR1 LNHDA and CDR2 SQIVND (reference sequence). CDR3 nucleotides: TGTGCCAGTACCTATTCGACCAGGGGCAATGAGCAGTTCTTC. Its protein product is CASTYSTRGNEQFF.

The chain joins TRBV29-1 to TRBJ2-7; tentative D call: TRBD2 (7 bases). The CDR3 contains 14 residues. V was shortened by 6 bases and J by 4 bases, with 19 bases between the two germline ends. Germline V gene data show CDR1 as SQVTM and CDR2 as ANQGSEA. In nucleotides, the CDR3 is TGCAGCGTCCGGTGGGCTAGGGGGGGGTACGAGCAGTACTTC. Its protein product is CSVRWARGGYEQYF.

A few counts support this clone. The chain has TRBV4-3 and TRBJ1-2; 11 bases line up with TRBD1. With 4 bases clipped from V and 4 bases from J, the junction kept 8 bases outside the gene matches. The CDR3 covers 16 residues. Germline CDR1 reads LGHNA; CDR2 reads YSLEER. The CDR3 nucleotides are TGCGCCAGCAGCCGCTCGAGGACAGGGGGCACCTATGGCTACACCTTC. Translating it yields CASSRSRTGGTYGYTF.

The chain has TRBV25-1 and TRBJ1-1; D remains unclear. V was trimmed by 6 bases and J by 5 bases, leaving 16 bases between them. CDR3 length: 14 amino acids. Per germline, CDR1 MGHDK and CDR2 SYGVNS. DNA of the CDR3: TGTGCCAGCAGCGGGTATGGGTGGGTGACTGAAGCTTTCTTT. It yields the protein CASSGYGWVTEAFF.

The chain is built from TRBV7-9 and TRBJ1-1; no clear D gene. V lost 3 bases and J lost 5, with 13 bases in between. This CDR3 is 14 amino acids long. Germline assignment: CDR1 SEHNR and CDR2 FQNEAQ (reference sequence). CDR3 nucleotides: TGTGCCAGCAGCTTCTTAGACGGGTCGACTGAAGCTTTCTTT. Residues: CASSFLDGSTEAFF.

CDR3 region: CSVEEGNYGYTF. The CDR3, as DNA: TGCAGCGTTGAGGAGGGGAACTATGGCTACACCTTC. The V and J genes are TRBV29-1 and TRBJ1-2; perhaps TRBD1 as D (5 bases). The CDR3 totals 12 residues. Germline CDR1 reads SQVTM; CDR2 reads ANQGSEA. The V end lost 3 bases, the J end lost 2 bases, and 7 bases lay between the germline ends.

The chain's CDR3 is CAISGGQGGAKLGYTF. The CDR3 DNA reads TGTGCCATCAGTGGCGGACAGGGAGGAGCGAAGTTAGGCTACACCTTC. The chain recombines TRBV10-3 with TRBJ1-2; 8 positions agree with TRBD1. The CDR3 covers 16 residues. Germline loops: CDR1 ENHRY, CDR2 SYGVKD. The ends lost 4 bases at V and 8 bases at J; junction bases unmatched: 15.

The chain recombines TRBV6-6 with TRBJ1-6; 8 bases line up with TRBD1. The CDR3 covers 15 residues. The trim removed 5 bases at V and 7 bases at J, leaving 7 bases unmatched. Looked up from germline, CDR1 is MNHNY and CDR2 is SVGAGI (reference sequence). The DNA of the CDR3 is TGTGCCAGCAGTAGTCCAGGGGGCGGGAATTCACCCCTCCACTTT. As protein: CASSSPGGGNSPLHF.

This chain links TRBV2 with TRBJ2-7, with 12 bases identical to TRBD2. V lost 7 bases, J lost 2 bases, and 9 bases stayed unmatched. The germline CDR1 and CDR2 sequences are SNHLY and FYNNEI. The CDR3 loop spans 16 amino acids. This CDR3 reads CASTDLTSGSAYEQYF. As DNA, the CDR3 is TGTGCCAGCACCGATCTGACTAGCGGGAGCGCCTACGAGCAGTACTTC. Based on the CDR3 plus reference TRBV2 and TRBJ2-7, the full variable domain is EPEVTQTPSHQVTQMGQEVILRCVPISNHLYFYWYRQILGQKVEFLVSFYNNEISEKSEIFDDQFSVERPDGSNFTLKIRSTKLEDSAMYFCASTDLTSGSAYEQYFGPGTRLTVT.

This chain connects TRBV6-5 to TRBJ1-5, with a possible D match to TRBD1 (5 bases). CDR1 MNHEY and CDR2 SVGAGI come from the germline V gene. V shed 10 bases and J shed 2 bases, with 12 bases lying between them. The CDR3 runs to 13 residues. Written as DNA, the CDR3 is TGTGCCACCCGGGGGTTTGGCAATCAGCCCCAGCATTTT. It is translated as CATRGFGNQPQHF.

The chain combines TRBV19 with TRBJ1-2; D may be TRBD1 (6 bases). Looked up from germline, CDR1 is LNHDA and CDR2 is SQIVND (reference sequence). V gave up 7 bases and J gave up 5 bases, with 14 bases separating them. The CDR3 runs 13 residues. The CDR3 loop reads CASTPGDFYGYTF. CDR3 DNA sequence: TGTGCCAGTACTCCAGGGGATTTTTATGGCTACACCTTC.

This clone has more than one count but fewer than ten. This sequence joins TRBV28 and TRBJ2-6; a possible D gene is TRBD1 (6 bases). Germline CDR1 and CDR2: MDHEN and SYDVKM. V shed 4 bases and J shed 0 bases, with 25 bases lying between them. The CDR3 is 21 amino acids. The chain's CDR3 is CASSSTTGTPYVFSGANVLTF. In DNA form, the CDR3 reads TGTGCCAGCAGTTCAACCACCGGGACACCTTACGTCTTCTCTGGGGCCAACGTCCTGACTTTC.

The V gene is TRBV7-9, the J gene TRBJ2-3; 14 positions match TRBD2. Germline V CDR1 and CDR2: SEHNR, FQNEAQ (reference sequence). The J segment lost 4 bases and the V segment lost 7 bases, leaving 7 bases of the junction unmatched. The CDR3 is made up of 16 amino acids. CDR3 in amino acids: CASIPGTSGGPDTQYF. Written as DNA, the CDR3 is TGTGCCAGCATCCCCGGGACTAGCGGGGGACCAGATACGCAGTATTTT.

This chain uses TRBV5-1 with TRBJ2-3, with D tentatively TRBD1 (5 bases). This CDR3 contains 15 residues. Germline assignment: CDR1 SGHRS and CDR2 YFSETQ. The V end was cut by 4 bases, the J end by 0 bases, with 12 bases between. CDR3 nucleotide sequence: TGCGCCAGCAGCCGAGGACAAGCTAGCACAGATACGCAGTATTTT. Its protein is CASSRGQASTDTQYF.